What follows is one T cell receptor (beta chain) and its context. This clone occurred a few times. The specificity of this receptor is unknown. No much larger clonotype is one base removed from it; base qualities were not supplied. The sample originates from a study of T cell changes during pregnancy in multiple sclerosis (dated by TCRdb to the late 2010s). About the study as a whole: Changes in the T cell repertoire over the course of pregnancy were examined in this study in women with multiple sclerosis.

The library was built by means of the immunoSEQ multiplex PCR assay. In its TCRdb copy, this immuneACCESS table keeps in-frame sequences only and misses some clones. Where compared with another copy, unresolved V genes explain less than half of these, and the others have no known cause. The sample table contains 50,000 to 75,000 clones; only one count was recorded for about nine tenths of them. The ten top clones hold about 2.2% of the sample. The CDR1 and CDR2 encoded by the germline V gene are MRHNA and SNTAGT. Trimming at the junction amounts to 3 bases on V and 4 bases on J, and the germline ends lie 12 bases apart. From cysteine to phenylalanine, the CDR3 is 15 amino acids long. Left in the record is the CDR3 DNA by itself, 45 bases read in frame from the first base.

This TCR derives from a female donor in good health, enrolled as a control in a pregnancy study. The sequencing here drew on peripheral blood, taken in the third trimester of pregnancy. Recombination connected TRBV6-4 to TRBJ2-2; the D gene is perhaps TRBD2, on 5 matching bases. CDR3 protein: CASSEYKDFTGELFF. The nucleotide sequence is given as TGTGCCAGCAGTGAATACAAGGACTTCACCGGGGAGCTGTTTTTT.